What follows are 14 T cell receptor beta chains derived from one specimen sequenced in a study of early T cells in non-severe SARS-CoV-2 infection. A single record per CDR3 protein comes from TCRdb applying MiXCR to the 5' RACE reads. The sample holds under 75,000 distinct CDR3 sequences; roughly 13% are singletons and the top ten take 10%. The specimen was whole blood. These receptors were obtained from an adult who was a healthcare worker with PCR-confirmed SARS-CoV-2 infection or an uninfected control (not recorded which).

The sample holds a few counts of this clonotype. The gene calls are TRBV14 and TRBJ2-3, with 7 bases matching TRBD2. V was pared by 0 bases and J by 5 bases, with 11 bases of the junction left unmatched. In germline, CDR1 is SGHDN, CDR2 FVKESK. This CDR3 is 17 amino acids long. The CDR3 sequence is CASSQDYPGGEGDTQYF. In nucleotides, the CDR3 is TGTGCCAGCAGCCAAGATTACCCGGGAGGAGAAGGAGATACGCAGTATTTT.

This clonotype was recorded a few times. V gene TRBV5-5 combines with J gene TRBJ1-1, with D possibly being TRBD1 (6 bases). Germline values: CDR1 SGHKS, CDR2 YYEKEE (reference sequence). V shed 1 base and J shed 1 base, with 14 bases lying between them. The CDR3 totals 16 residues. CDR3 nucleotides: TGTGCCAGCAGCTTGACAGGGTTGAACGGGAACACTGAAGCTTTCTTT. It yields the protein CASSLTGLNGNTEAFF.

A few counts support this clonotype. The rearrangement links TRBV4-3 to TRBJ2-3; 8 bases agree with TRBD1. The CDR3 contains 15 residues. CDR1 is LGHNA, CDR2 YSLEER, per germline. Trimming took 4 bases from V and 8 from J; bases not matched to a gene: 11. The CDR3 DNA is TGCGCCAGCAGCCCAGAGACAGGGGAAGGTGTTACGCAGTATTTT. Amino acids: CASSPETGEGVTQYF.

The chain uses TRBV5-1 and TRBJ2-7; D tentatively fits TRBD1 or TRBD2 (5 bases each). V lost 3 bases, J lost 2 bases, and 18 bases lay in between. Germline CDR1 is SGHRS and CDR2 is YFSETQ. The CDR3 runs 16 residues. CDR3 DNA sequence: TGCGCCAGCAGCTCCGGGGACCGATCACGAACCTACGAGCAGTACTTC. It translates to CASSSGDRSRTYEQYF.

Many counts were recorded for this clonotype. The chain has TRBV18 and TRBJ2-7; 8 nucleotides line up with TRBD1. Trimming removed 3 bases from V and 5 bases from J; junction bases left unmatched: 12. The CDR3 covers 16 residues. Per the germline V gene, CDR1 is KGHSH and CDR2 is LQKENI. The DNA of the CDR3 is TGTGCCAGCTCACCGACCCGAACAGGGGGTAGCGACGAGCAGTACTTC. Its protein product is CASSPTRTGGSDEQYF.

Worth noting for this clonotype: A much larger clonotype is one base distant, so this may be a read error. Here the CDR3 DNA reads TGTGCCAGCAGTGAGGTCGACGCAAGGAATAGCTACACCTTC. Amino acids: CASSEVDARNSYTF. J is TRBJ1-2 and V is TRBV2; D gene ambiguous. V was pared by 3 bases and J by 9 bases, with 17 bases between. Germline CDR1 reads SNHLY; CDR2 reads FYNNEI. The CDR3 totals 14 residues. The variable domain in full, completed from reference TRBV2 and TRBJ1-2, reads EPEVTQTPSHQVTQMGQEVILRCVPISNHLYFYWYRQILGQKVEFLVSFYNNEISEKSEIFDDQFSVERPDGSNFTLKIRSTKLEDSAMYFCASSEVDARNSYTFGSGTRLTVV.

This chain connects TRBV13 to TRBJ1-2, with D possibly TRBD1 on 5 matching bases. The V end was cut by 5 bases, the J end by 7 bases, with 20 bases between. Germline CDR1 reads PRHDT; CDR2 reads FYEKMQ (reference sequence). The CDR3 covers 15 residues. The DNA of the CDR3 is TGTGCCAGCAGCATGTCACAGGCCGCTGTAGGTGGCTACACCTTC. Translated: CASSMSQAAVGGYTF.

This clonotype was seen at least ten times. The rearrangement links TRBV24-1 to TRBJ2-3; D is possibly TRBD2 (5 bases). V lost 4 bases, J lost 5 bases, and 15 bases lay in between. The length of the CDR3 is 15 residues. CDR1 and CDR2 from the germline V gene are KGHDR and SFDVKD. This CDR3 reads CATSDPGVALDTQYF. The DNA for the CDR3 is TGTGCCACCAGTGACCCCGGGGTGGCTCTAGATACGCAGTATTTT.

This clonotype was counted at least ten times. The chain carries TRBV20-1 and TRBJ2-1; D might be TRBD1 or TRBD2, each matching 5 bases. V shed 1 base and J shed 8 bases, with 18 bases lying between them. CDR1 is DFQATT and CDR2 is SNEGSKA in the germline V gene (reference sequence). The CDR3 loop spans 15 amino acids. CDR3 region: CSARGGSGSTHEQFF. The CDR3 nucleotides are TGCAGTGCTAGAGGAGGTTCAGGGAGCACACATGAGCAGTTCTTC.

This clonotype was found a few times. This sequence joins TRBV6-4 and TRBJ1-1; D gene ambiguous. In germline, CDR1 is MRHNA, CDR2 SNTAGT. This CDR3 is built from 13 residues. Deletions cut 9 bases from V and 1 base from J, with 12 bases between. Written as DNA, the CDR3 is TGTGCCAGTGGAGTGGACTGGAACACTGAAGCTTTCTTT. It encodes CASGVDWNTEAFF.

This clonotype has just a few counts. The chain uses TRBV4-1 and TRBJ1-2; a weak D match, TRBD1 (6 bases). The CDR3 runs 15 residues. Germline V gene sequence: CDR1 MGHRA, CDR2 YSYEKL. Trimming shortened V by 5 bases and J by 0 bases, and 13 bases separated the two germline ends. This chain's CDR3 is CASSYRDTTNYGYTF. CDR3 nucleotides: TGCGCCAGCAGCTATCGGGACACCACTAACTATGGCTACACCTTC.

At least ten counts were recorded for this clonotype. The chain links TRBV5-1 to TRBJ2-3; 8 positions agree with TRBD2. Germline CDR1 SGHRS, CDR2 YFSETQ. The J segment lost 0 bases and the V segment lost 0 bases, leaving 6 bases of the junction unmatched. The CDR3 runs to 17 residues. The CDR3 loop reads CASSLDPSGGSTDTQYF. The CDR3 region has the DNA TGCGCCAGCAGCTTGGACCCCAGCGGGGGTAGCACAGATACGCAGTATTTT.

V is TRBV12-3 or TRBV12-4 and J is TRBJ1-3; D unresolved. There are 15 residues in the CDR3. Trimming shortened V by 8 bases and J by 2 bases, and 16 bases separated the two germline ends. CDR3 amino acids: CASGKSGNTGNTIYF. The CDR3 DNA is TGTGCCAGCGGAAAATCCGGCAATACTGGAAACACCATATATTTT.

Many counts were recorded for this clonotype. V gene TRBV10-2 combines with J gene TRBJ1-1; TRBD1 might be the D (5 bases). CDR1 and CDR2 from the germline V gene are WSHSY and SAAADI. This CDR3 is built from 13 residues. Trimming took off 4 bases at V and 4 bases at J, with 10 bases between the two ends. The CDR3 sequence is CASSGGVGTEAFF. DNA for the CDR3: TGCGCCAGCAGTGGGGGGGTCGGCACTGAAGCTTTCTTT.